What follows are 24 T cell receptor beta chains derived from one specimen sequenced in a study of regulatory T cells in long-lasting Graves disease. The time point is: persistent/refractory GD, antithyroid drugs over 5 years with positive TRAb. From RNA extracted from PBMCs, the TCR library was made. Construction of TCR beta libraries relied on iRepertoire HTBI primers and on Arm-PCR targeting CDR3 regions. TCRdb passed the multiplex PCR reads through MiXCR, listing each CDR3 protein once. The data show hundreds of thousands of distinct CDR3 sequences, roughly 21% seen once. The sequencing here drew on peripheral blood mononuclear cells (PBMCs), taken when the disease was refractory, from a patient treated with antithyroid drugs. These receptors came from a female donor with Graves disease.

This clonotype was recorded at least ten times. This rearrangement joins TRBV6-1 to TRBJ1-2, with D possibly matching TRBD1 (5 bases). The V end lost 10 bases, the J end lost 0 bases, and 12 bases lay between the germline ends. This CDR3 comprises 13 residues. The V gene's germline CDR1 is MNHNS and CDR2 SASEGT. CDR3 sequence reads: CATLDRTNYGYTF. CDR3 DNA: TGTGCCACCCTCGACAGAACTAACTATGGCTACACCTTC.

The chain couples TRBV28 to TRBJ1-2, with 8 nucleotides matching TRBD1. The CDR3 totals 17 residues. In germline, CDR1 is MDHEN, CDR2 SYDVKM. Trimming took 3 bases from V and 0 from J; bases not matched to a gene: 9. The chain's CDR3 is CASSLGQDMGANYGYTF. DNA of the CDR3: TGTGCCAGCAGTTTGGGACAGGACATGGGAGCTAACTATGGCTACACCTTC.

Of note for this clonotype: The conserved phenylalanine or tryptophan is not found at the CDR3 terminus, so this likely reflects a read error. The gene calls are TRBV7-2 and TRBJ1-1; D is unresolved. Germline V gene sequence: CDR1 SGHTA, CDR2 FQGNSA. The CDR3 has 16 residues. The V and J ends lost 3 bases and 2 bases respectively, with 16 bases between them. The chain's CDR3 is CASSLVPLRLNTEAFS. CDR3 in DNA: TGTGCCAGCAGCTTGGTCCCACTCAGACTTAACACTGAAGCTTTCTCT.

This clonotype was counted only a few times. The chain combines TRBV28 with TRBJ2-2; the D gene is possibly TRBD2 (6 bases). Germline V gives CDR1 MDHEN, CDR2 SYDVKM. The ends were cut back, 5 bases at V and 5 bases at J, with 21 bases in the middle. This CDR3 spans 17 amino acids. The CDR3 spells CASSPFRRGRVTGELFF. The CDR3 nucleotides read TGTGCCAGCAGTCCATTCCGGAGGGGAAGGGTGACCGGGGAGCTGTTTTTT.

This clonotype has at least ten counts. V and J are TRBV5-5 and TRBJ1-5, with D possibly being TRBD1 (5 bases). V was pared by 4 bases and J by 7 bases, with 15 bases between. Germline CDR1 SGHKS, CDR2 YYEKEE (reference sequence). The CDR3 loop spans 14 amino acids. CDR3 protein: CASSQGLKDQPQHF. The CDR3 coding sequence is TGTGCCAGCAGCCAGGGACTCAAGGACCAGCCCCAGCATTTT.

This clonotype was found many times. This chain's CDR3 is CASSLWTGGLSSSYEQYF. Here the CDR3 DNA reads TGTGCCAGCAGTTTATGGACAGGGGGCTTGTCAAGCTCCTACGAGCAGTACTTC. The chain joins TRBV28 to TRBJ2-7; the match to TRBD1 covers 10 bases. V dropped 0 bases and J dropped 0; count of bases not matched to a gene: 8. The CDR3 consists of 18 residues. Germline loops: CDR1 MDHEN, CDR2 SYDVKM.

The table lists this clonotype with a few counts. V and J are TRBV7-3 and TRBJ2-3, with 12 nucleotides matching TRBD2. V lost 5 bases, J lost 5 bases, and 11 bases stayed unmatched. This CDR3 spans 17 amino acids. Germline V CDR1 and CDR2: SGHTA, FQGTGA. In nucleotides, the CDR3 is TGTGCCAGCAGCCCAAGACTAGCGGGAGTTGGCGTAGATACGCAGTATTTT. This encodes CASSPRLAGVGVDTQYF.

This chain uses TRBV9 with TRBJ2-7; D not resolved. Germline V gene data show CDR1 as SGDLS and CDR2 as YYNGEE. Trimming left V 0 bases short and J 2 bases short, with 12 bases between. The CDR3 covers 15 residues. The CDR3 region is CASSVGTGWAYEQYF. The CDR3 region has the DNA TGTGCCAGCAGCGTAGGGACGGGCTGGGCCTACGAGCAGTACTTC.

The sample holds a few counts of this clonotype. This rearrangement joins TRBV6-1 to TRBJ1-2; 7 bases agree with TRBD1. V lost 6 bases, J lost 0 bases, and 10 bases stayed unmatched. The CDR3 consists of 16 residues. Germline V gives CDR1 MNHNS, CDR2 SASEGT. CDR3 DNA sequence: TGTGCCAGCAGCCCCTCCAGGGGGGAATCTAACTATGGCTACACCTTC. Its protein product is CASSPSRGESNYGYTF.

This chain connects TRBV6-2 or TRBV6-3 to TRBJ2-2; possibly TRBD2 for D (6 bases). The ends were cut back, 2 bases at V and 0 bases at J, with 10 bases in the middle. The CDR3 consists of 16 residues. The germline V gene encodes CDR1 MNHEY and CDR2 SVGEGT. This chain's CDR3 is CASSYRSGPNTGELFF. In DNA form, the CDR3 reads TGTGCCAGCAGTTACCGAAGCGGGCCGAACACCGGGGAGCTGTTTTTT.

The rearrangement uses TRBV20-1 and TRBJ2-7; D is possibly TRBD2 (6 bases). The CDR3 spans 13 residues. Per the germline V gene, CDR1 is DFQATT and CDR2 is SNEGSKA (reference sequence). Trimming removed 6 bases from V and 2 bases from J, with 14 bases in between. CDR3 region: CSALGGNPYEQYF. CDR3 nucleotides: TGCAGTGCCCTCGGGGGAAACCCCTACGAGCAGTACTTC.

The V and J genes are TRBV13 and TRBJ2-3; 9 bases agree with TRBD2. The CDR3 covers 16 residues. Germline V gene lookup returns CDR1 PRHDT and CDR2 FYEKMQ (reference sequence). V gave up 0 bases and J gave up 1 base; unmatched junction bases: 2. In nucleotides, the CDR3 is TGTGCCAGCAGCTTAGGGGGCGGGAGGGGCACAGATACGCAGTATTTT. This encodes CASSLGGGRGTDTQYF. Filled out from reference TRBV13 and TRBJ2-3, the complete variable domain reads AAGVIQSPRHLIKEKRETATLKCYPIPRHDTVYWYQQGPGQDPQFLISFYEKMQSDKGSIPDRFSAQQFSDYHSELNMSSLELGDSALYFCASSLGGGRGTDTQYFGPGTRLTVL.

The chain joins TRBV19 to TRBJ2-7, with D maybe TRBD1 (6 bases). The CDR3 extends over 17 amino acids. Trimming removed 5 bases at V and 0 bases at J, with 20 bases between. From germline, CDR1 is LNHDA and CDR2 SQIVND (reference sequence). The DNA of the CDR3 is TGTGCCAGTAGTCTAACGGTGGGGCAGGGGAGCTCCTACGAGCAGTACTTC. It is translated as CASSLTVGQGSSYEQYF.

This clonotype was seen at least ten times. The V call is TRBV6-1, the J call TRBJ1-5; 8 bases are a match to TRBD1. The length of the CDR3 is 15 residues. Germline V CDR1 and CDR2: MNHNS, SASEGT. J gave up 7 bases and V 5 bases, and 10 bases lay outside the gene matches. Written as DNA, the CDR3 is TGTGCCAGCAGTCCTACGGACAGGGTGCACCAGCCCCAGCATTTT. Its protein is CASSPTDRVHQPQHF.

There are a few counts of this clonotype. The rearrangement links TRBV7-9 to TRBJ2-2, with D unresolved. The CDR3 runs 15 residues. V was cut by 5 bases and J by 6 bases, with 16 bases left in between. Germline V gives CDR1 SEHNR, CDR2 FQNEAQ (reference sequence). This chain's CDR3 is CASSHIAREAGELFF. The CDR3 nucleotides are TGTGCCAGCAGCCATATAGCTCGCGAGGCCGGGGAGCTGTTTTTT. The full variable domain, completed using reference TRBV7-9 and TRBJ2-2, is DTGVSQNPRHKITKRGQNVTFRCDPISEHNRLYWYRQTLGQGPEFLTYFQNEAQLEKSRLLSDRFSAERPKGSFSTLEIQRTEQGDSAMYLCASSHIAREAGELFFGEGSRLTVL.

This clonotype was picked up one time. The chain employs TRBV10-3 and TRBJ2-5; weak D call: TRBD1 (6 bases). Per germline, CDR1 ENHRY and CDR2 SYGVKD. The V end lost 6 bases, the J end lost 5 bases, and 22 bases lay between the germline ends. This CDR3 has 16 residues. The CDR3 is CAISSGTGQFPETQYF. The DNA of the CDR3 is TGTGCCATCAGCTCAGGAACCGGACAGTTCCCGGAGACCCAGTACTTC.

This clonotype was seen at least ten times. This rearrangement joins TRBV6-5 to TRBJ2-5, with D tentatively TRBD1 (6 bases). There are 14 residues in the CDR3. The germline V gene has CDR1 MNHEY and CDR2 SVGAGI. The V end lost 0 bases, the J end lost 9 bases, and 14 bases lay between the germline ends. CDR3 DNA: TGTGCCAGCAGTTACTCGAGAGGGGGTGGGGCCCAGTACTTC. As protein: CASSYSRGGGAQYF.

The chain couples TRBV11-3 to TRBJ2-2; D remains ambiguous. Germline V CDR1 and CDR2: SGHNT, YENEEA. V was trimmed by 2 bases and J by 0 bases, leaving 10 bases between them. The CDR3 has 16 residues. CDR3 in DNA: TGTGCCAGCAGCTTATCTGCGGCCGCGAACACCGGGGAGCTGTTTTTT. Protein: CASSLSAAANTGELFF.

CDR3 DNA: TGTGCTAGTGGTTTGGTACGCAGCCATAGCCCCTTAAATGAAAAACTGTTTTTT. It is translated as CASGLVRSHSPLNEKLFF. The V gene is TRBV12-5, the J gene TRBJ1-4; D not resolved. The CDR3 covers 18 residues. Germline CDR1 and CDR2: LGHNT and FRNRAP. Deletions cut 0 bases from V and 5 bases from J, with 19 bases between.

Many counts were recorded for this clonotype. The genes are TRBV11-2 and TRBJ1-4; D unclear. The CDR3 runs to 14 residues. The germline V and J ends were trimmed by 5 bases and 8 bases, with 15 bases remaining between them. From germline, CDR1 is SGHAT and CDR2 FQNNGV. CDR3 bases: TGTGCCAGCAGCCCAGGAGGTCCCTTCGAAAAACTGTTTTTT. Translating it yields CASSPGGPFEKLFF. Full variable domain (outside the CDR3, taken from reference TRBV11-2 and TRBJ1-4): EAGVAQSPRYKIIEKRQSVAFWCNPISGHATLYWYQQILGQGPKLLIQFQNNGVVDDSQLPKDRFSAERLKGVDSTLKIQPAKLEDSAVYLCASSPGGPFEKLFFGSGTQLSVL.

This clonotype was detected a few times. The chain combines TRBV5-8 with TRBJ2-7, with a weak D call TRBD1 (6 bases). V was cut by 4 bases and J by 5 bases, with 13 bases left in between. Per germline, CDR1 SGHTS and CDR2 YDEGEE. The CDR3 length is 13 residues. CDR3 region: CASSPNRVHEQYF. CDR3 nucleotide sequence: TGTGCCAGCAGCCCTAACAGGGTCCACGAGCAGTACTTC.

This clonotype was detected a few times. The chain employs TRBV3-1 and TRBJ1-5; unclear D gene. V lost 3 bases and J lost 3, with 9 bases in between. From germline, CDR1 is LGHDT and CDR2 YNNKEL (reference sequence). The length of the CDR3 is 14 residues. The CDR3 DNA follows: TGTGCCAGCAGCCAGGCGGCCGACAATCAGCCCCAGCATTTT. This translates into CASSQAADNQPQHF.

The chain uses TRBV6-1 and TRBJ1-4, with D unclear. CDR1 is MNHNS and CDR2 is SASEGT in the germline V gene. The CDR3 has 17 amino acids. Trimming removed 6 bases at V and 12 bases at J, with 29 bases between. The CDR3 DNA follows: TGTGCCAGCAGCCACAGATCGTGGGCCACAGTGCGGGAGGAACTGTTTTTT. Translating it yields CASSHRSWATVREELFF.

The sample holds many counts of this clonotype. V and J are TRBV6-2 or TRBV6-3 and TRBJ2-2; D unresolved. The CDR3 has 11 residues. CDR1 and CDR2 from the germline V gene are MNHEY and SVGEGT. Trimming removed 6 bases at V and 4 bases at J, with 3 bases between. The CDR3 DNA reads as TGTGCCAGCAGAACCACCGGGGAGCTGTTTTTT. It codes for CASRTTGELFF.